Below, 7 T cell receptor beta chains from the same sample are listed, as sequenced in a study of Graves' ophthalmopathy and Graves' hyperthyroidism. RNA transcripts yielded amplified TCR beta CDR3 regions. An opening RT-PCR round employed HTBI primers and preceded a second-round multiplex PCR. One entry per CDR3 protein results from TCRdb running MiXCR on the multiplex PCR reads. The profile covers around 1.1 million distinct CDR3 sequences, with around a third appearing a single time and around 10% taken by the ten largest. The sequenced material came from peripheral blood or thyroid tissue (not recorded which). The origin of the receptors is an adult man with Graves' hyperthyroidism.

The J gene is TRBJ2-5, the V gene TRBV12-3 or TRBV12-4, with 7 nucleotides matching TRBD1. CDR3 length: 15 residues. With V trimmed by 5 bases and J by 2 bases, 8 bases remained unmatched. CDR3 in amino acids: CASSPLDREQETQYF. The CDR3 DNA reads as TGTGCCAGCAGTCCCCTAGACAGGGAGCAAGAGACCCAGTACTTC.

This clonotype was seen a few times. The J gene is TRBJ1-3, the V gene TRBV7-9, with unresolved D. The V and J ends lost 5 bases and 4 bases respectively, with 18 bases between them. Germline-derived CDR1 and CDR2 are SEHNR and FQNEAQ (reference sequence). The CDR3 totals 16 residues. In nucleotides, the CDR3 is TGTGCCAGCAGCCGAGGCTTTGCGGCCATCGGAAACACCATATATTTT. Its protein is CASSRGFAAIGNTIYF.

Concerning this clonotype: Being one base from a much bigger clone, this may be a read error. The chain couples TRBV12-3 or TRBV12-4 to TRBJ1-3, with D tentatively TRBD1 (6 bases). The CDR3 has 14 residues. With 3 bases removed from V and 8 bases from J, the gap between germline ends came to 14 bases. CDR3 in amino acids: CASSFGGATYTIYF. The DNA of the CDR3 is TGTGCCAGCAGTTTTGGGGGGGCGACGTACACCATATATTTT.

This clonotype has only a few counts. V usage is TRBV28 and J usage is TRBJ2-5; D is possibly TRBD1 or TRBD2 (5 bases each). Germline V gives CDR1 MDHEN, CDR2 SYDVKM. There are 18 residues in the CDR3. The ends were cut back, 3 bases at V and 1 base at J, with 21 bases in the middle. The CDR3 DNA sequence: TGTGCCAGCAGTTTTTTGGCTGGGACGGACCAAACCCAAGAGACCCAGTACTTC. It specifies CASSFLAGTDQTQETQYF.

This clonotype was seen repeatedly, ten times or more. This rearrangement joins TRBV7-8 to TRBJ2-7; 11 nucleotides line up with TRBD2. Losses at the gene ends were 5 bases for V and 4 bases for J; bases not matched to a gene: 10. The CDR3 spans 16 residues. CDR1 and CDR2 (germline): SGHVS, FQNEAQ. The CDR3: CASSLSLAGGGYEQYF. As DNA, the CDR3 is TGTGCCAGCAGCCTTTCCCTAGCGGGGGGCGGGTACGAGCAGTACTTC.

This clonotype was counted many times. The chain employs TRBV9 and TRBJ2-5; a possible D gene is TRBD1 (6 bases). Trimming pared 2 bases from V and 5 bases from J, leaving 10 bases between. Germline V gene data show CDR1 as SGDLS and CDR2 as YYNGEE. The CDR3 extends over 13 amino acids. CDR3 sequence: CASSVTGSETQYF. CDR3 sequence (DNA): TGTGCCAGCAGCGTGACAGGCTCGGAGACCCAGTACTTC.

This rearrangement joins TRBV19 to TRBJ1-1; D remains ambiguous. CDR3 length: 13 amino acids. Trimming removed 5 bases at V and 8 bases at J, with 15 bases between. Germline V gene sequence: CDR1 LNHDA, CDR2 SQIVND (reference sequence). The CDR3 nucleotides are TGTGCCAGTAGTCGCGGAGGGCGAGAAGAAGCTTTCTTT. Protein: CASSRGGREEAFF.